This TCR beta chain is drawn from a study of T cell repertoires in cytomegalovirus infection. Study information: From public TCR beta signatures came an indication of both CMV infection and matching HLA type.

This clonotype was seen ten or more times. Its matching antigen is unknown. Study-level findings and limits: HLA-C-restricted CMV-specific TCR beta clonotypes were dominant in the ex vivo response.

In TCRdb, the reads were re-called with MiXCR into one record per CDR3 protein. The table includes under 200,000 distinct CDR3 sequences, 8% to 10% detected once. V shed 10 bases and J shed 3 bases, with 21 bases lying between them. The CDR3 has 15 amino acids. Germline assignment: CDR1 MDHEN and CDR2 SYDVKM. Sequences were obtained from PBMCs. The origin of this receptor is a human donor in good health (CMV status not recorded). Some clones in this sample may be carry-over from other donors' samples. This rearrangement joins TRBV28 to TRBJ1-1, with D possibly TRBD1 on 6 matching bases. The DNA for the CDR3 is TGTGCCACCAGCTTGGGGGGGCGAACGGACACTGAAGCTTTCTTT. The encoded protein is CATSLGGRTDTEAFF.